The 21 T cell receptor beta chains listed next were all sequenced from one sample in a study of metastatic and nonmetastatic thyroid tumors. From the PCR reads, TCRdb re-called clones with MiXCR. The data contain some 10,000 clones, approximately 10% of them singletons. Nobody among the patients had been given any treatment before thyroid surgery. The sample comprised tumor tissue. These receptors originate from a female donor with papillary thyroid cancer or a benign thyroid nodule (not recorded which). Some clones in this sample may be carry-over from other donors' samples.

V and J are TRBV28 and TRBJ1-2, with a tentative D call TRBD1 (6 bases). The V gene's germline CDR1 is MDHEN and CDR2 SYDVKM. This CDR3 has 13 residues. V lost 2 bases, J lost 6 bases, and 10 bases lay in between. The CDR3 coding sequence is TGTGCCAGCAGTTTAGTACAGGGTCATGGCTACACCTTC. Its translation: CASSLVQGHGYTF.

As for this clone: One end of the junction fails to match germline, which may point to a read error. Other DNA variants within this sample encode the same CDR3. This chain connects TRBV6-1 to TRBJ2-1; maybe TRBD1 (6 bases). The CDR3 contains 14 residues. The germline CDR1 and CDR2 sequences are MNHNS and SASEGT. The CDR3 DNA sequence: TGTGCCAGTAGATTGGGGGCATCCTACAACGAGCAGTTCTTC. It codes for CASRLGASYNEQFF.

This clone was counted at least ten times. This chain joins TRBV19 and TRBJ1-5; 7 bases are shared with TRBD1. The CDR3 runs 16 residues. The J segment lost 9 bases and the V segment lost 9 bases, leaving 20 bases of the junction unmatched. Germline V CDR1 and CDR2: LNHDA, SQIVND (reference sequence). The CDR3 reads CASTRSKGAPSRPQHF. The CDR3 DNA reads TGTGCCAGCACAAGATCTAAGGGGGCCCCGAGTCGGCCCCAGCATTTT.

This clone is classed as medium-sized. The rearrangement joins TRBV28 to TRBJ1-4, with a possible D match to TRBD1 (6 bases). V was trimmed by 6 bases and J by 8 bases, leaving 19 bases between them. The CDR3 spans 15 residues. Per the germline V gene, CDR1 is MDHEN and CDR2 is SYDVKM. Here the CDR3 reads CASRLDRRVYEKLFF. CDR3 DNA sequence: TGTGCCAGCAGACTCGACAGGCGGGTGTACGAAAAACTGTTTTTT.

This clone was seen at least ten times. A read error is possible here, since a much larger clone lies one base away. The rearrangement joins TRBV6-1 to TRBJ1-5; weak D call: TRBD1 (6 bases). This CDR3 is built from 16 residues. Germline CDR1 MNHNS, CDR2 SASEGT. CDR3 protein: CARSERVGAGGQPQHF. For the CDR3, the DNA is TGTGCCCGCAGTGAAAGGGTGGGGGCGGGAGGTCAGCCCCAGCATTTT.

This clone is deemed medium-sized. This chain links TRBV28 with TRBJ2-6, with no clear D. This CDR3 region has 16 residues. The germline V gene encodes CDR1 MDHEN and CDR2 SYDVKM. With 1 base removed from V and 9 bases from J, the gap between germline ends came to 16 bases. The CDR3 DNA sequence: TGTGCCAGCAGTTTATATGTGGGTCAGTCCAACAACGTCCTGACTTTC. Translating it yields CASSLYVGQSNNVLTF.

In this sample, this clone turned up many times. The chain recombines TRBV20-1 with TRBJ1-2, with D perhaps TRBD1 (5 bases). The CDR3 covers 13 residues. V was pared by 5 bases and J by 5 bases, with 15 bases between. Germline values: CDR1 DFQATT, CDR2 SNEGSKA (reference sequence). CDR3 residues: CSASRGVPYGYTF. The CDR3 DNA is TGCAGTGCTTCCCGGGGGGTCCCTTATGGCTACACCTTC.

This clone occurred many times. This rearrangement joins TRBV30 to TRBJ1-2; D perhaps matches TRBD1 (5 bases). The CDR3 is 15 residues long. The V and J ends lost 0 bases and 0 bases respectively, with 11 bases between them. Looked up from germline, CDR1 is GTSNPN and CDR2 is SVGIG (reference sequence). CDR3 sequence: CAWSVGREANYGYTF. As DNA, the CDR3 is TGTGCCTGGAGTGTAGGCAGGGAAGCTAACTATGGCTACACCTTC.

At least ten counts were recorded for this clone. The chain has TRBV7-3 and TRBJ2-7; no firm D call. V was clipped by 0 bases and J by 5 bases, with 8 bases between them. This CDR3 contains 13 residues. Looked up from germline, CDR1 is SGHTA and CDR2 is FQGTGA. This CDR3 reads CASSLTWFHEQYF. The CDR3 coding sequence is TGTGCCAGCAGCTTAACGTGGTTTCACGAGCAGTACTTC.

This clone is medium-sized (0.01 to 0.1%). The V call is TRBV2, the J call TRBJ2-1, with D hard to call. CDR1 is SNHLY, CDR2 FYNNEI, per germline. This CDR3 comprises 11 residues. V was trimmed by 7 bases and J by 7 bases, leaving 8 bases between them. CDR3 in DNA: TGTGCCAGCACGGTGGGGAATGAGCAGTTCTTC. Protein: CASTVGNEQFF.

Relative to its sample, this clone is medium-sized. The chain couples TRBV10-3 to TRBJ1-1, with D uncertain. The CDR3 contains 17 residues. Germline lookup yields CDR1 ENHRY and CDR2 SYGVKD. The ends were cut back, 0 bases at V and 2 bases at J, with 16 bases in the middle. Here the CDR3 reads CAISESRADPTNTEAFF. Written as DNA, the CDR3 is TGTGCCATCAGTGAGTCTCGGGCAGACCCCACCAACACTGAAGCTTTCTTT.

This clone was picked up a small number of times. This rearrangement joins TRBV27 to TRBJ2-7; 11 bases agree with TRBD2. Germline CDR1 MNHEY, CDR2 SMNVEV (reference sequence). After removal of 4 bases from V and 7 bases from J, the junction contained 6 bases not matched to a gene. This CDR3 spans 14 amino acids. The CDR3 DNA reads TGTGCCAGCAGTTCACTAGCGGGAGCGAGGGAGCAGTACTTC. Encoded protein: CASSSLAGAREQYF.

The chain couples TRBV11-2 to TRBJ2-7; 7 bases align to TRBD1. The ends lost 5 bases at V and 0 bases at J; junction bases unmatched: 10. The germline gives CDR1 SGHAT, CDR2 FQNNGV. The CDR3 totals 16 residues. The CDR3: CASSIAYGDSSYEQYV. The CDR3 bases are TGTGCCAGCAGCATTGCATATGGGGACAGCTCCTACGAGCAGTACGTC.

There are many counts of this clone. The rearrangement uses TRBV7-9 and TRBJ1-1; 8 positions agree with TRBD1. This CDR3 spans 14 amino acids. Germline loops: CDR1 SEHNR, CDR2 FQNEAQ (reference sequence). V lost 3 bases and J lost 5; bases outside the gene matches: 5. CDR3 amino acids: CASSFWTGWTEAFF. CDR3 DNA: TGTGCCAGCAGCTTCTGGACAGGGTGGACTGAAGCTTTCTTT.

Within the sample, this clone is medium-sized (0.01 to 0.1%). V usage is TRBV6-1 and J usage is TRBJ2-4, with D hard to call. CDR3 size: 16 residues. The ends were cut back, 6 bases at V and 0 bases at J, with 15 bases in the middle. Germline-derived CDR1 and CDR2 are MNHNS and SASEGT. The chain's CDR3 is CASSSGRLLAKNIQYF. The CDR3 DNA sequence: TGTGCCAGCAGCTCTGGACGGTTACTAGCCAAAAACATTCAGTACTTC.

This clone appeared many times. Possible read error: a much larger clone is one base away. Here the CDR3 omits its conserved ending phenylalanine or tryptophan, so a read error is the likely source. The DNA is omitted, as the CDR3 cannot be located on it reliably, and the CDR3 follows TCRdb's listing. The rearrangement uses TRBV6-2 or TRBV6-3 and TRBJ2-1; the D segment call TRBD2 is taken from the table without a DNA check. The CDR3 is made up of 15 amino acids, end residues included. The V gene's germline CDR1 is MNHEY and CDR2 SVGEGT. The CDR3 loop is CASSHGTSGRIGSFL.

For this clone: At one boundary the junction diverges from the germline segment, which might be a read error. The V call is TRBV29-1, the J call TRBJ1-5, with unresolved D. Per germline, CDR1 SQVTM and CDR2 ANQGSEA. The CDR3 loop spans 12 amino acids. The CDR3 sequence: CSVESQVQPQHF. CDR3 DNA: TGCAGCGTTGAATCACAAGTGCAGCCACAGCATTTT.

This clone has a count of ten or more. This chain uses TRBV20-1 with TRBJ2-1; 7 bases fit TRBD2. The germline V gene encodes CDR1 DFQATT and CDR2 SNEGSKA (reference sequence). CDR3 length: 14 amino acids. V shed 5 bases and J 8 bases; nucleotides not matched to a gene: 12. CDR3 coding DNA: TGCAGTGCTGTACTAGCGATCCCCCCCTATGAGCAGTTCTTC. Encoded protein: CSAVLAIPPYEQFF.

The CDR3 loop is CASSHTEALYNEQFF. Here the CDR3 DNA reads TGTGCTAGTAGCCATACAGAGGCGTTATACAATGAGCAGTTCTTC. V and J are TRBV7-7 and TRBJ2-1; D not certain. Per germline, CDR1 SSHAT and CDR2 FNYEAQ (reference sequence). The CDR3 extends over 15 amino acids.

This clone has at least ten counts. This chain links TRBV7-9 with TRBJ2-3, with D maybe TRBD2 (5 bases). The CDR3 spans 13 residues. Germline V gene lookup returns CDR1 SEHNR and CDR2 FQNEAQ (reference sequence). Trimming took off 8 bases at V and 5 bases at J, with 14 bases between the two ends. Written as DNA, the CDR3 is TGTGCCAGCGCTCATCCGAGGGTAGATACGCAGTATTTT. Encoded protein: CASAHPRVDTQYF.

Sample share makes this clone medium-sized. The chain links TRBV28 to TRBJ2-1, with 8 bases matching TRBD2. Looked up from germline, CDR1 is MDHEN and CDR2 is SYDVKM. The CDR3 covers 13 residues. V trimming: 6 bases; J trimming: 8 bases; junction bases outside the gene matches: 6. This chain's CDR3 is CASSLGLADEQFF. DNA of the CDR3: TGTGCCAGCAGCCTCGGACTAGCAGATGAGCAGTTCTTC.